This is a list of T cell receptor beta chains from one sample in a study of OX40 agonist ivuxolimab in advanced cancers. Libraries were prepared by immunoSEQ multiplex PCR; TCRdb keeps only in-frame clonotypes and omits some of them. The data show about 46,000 clones, 89% seen once. The specimen was CD4+ or CD8+ T cells sorted from blood, collected in a trial of the OX40 agonist ivuxolimab. The receptors were sampled from an adult with an advanced solid tumor such as melanoma, head and neck, liver or kidney cancer. Each CDR3 is given with its conserved first and last residue. D genes are given only for firm matches. Expanded clones get a size class; other rows say once, few or many, or leave the size out.

D	J	size	V	DNA	CDR3
.	TRBJ1-2	.	TRBV9	TGTGCCAGCAGCCCAGAGGACAGCTATGGCTACACCTTC	CASSPEDSYGYTF
.	TRBJ2-5	.	TRBV28	TGTGCCAGCAGTTTACTCAGCGGCCAAGAGACCCAGTACTTC	CASSLLSGQETQYF
.	TRBJ1-1	.	TRBV29-1	TGCAGCGTTGAGGGGGGGGCCCTGAACACTGAAGCTTTCTTT	CSVEGGALNTEAFF
.	TRBJ2-5	.	TRBV14	TGTGCCAGCAGCCAAGTCCCCCAGGGACATTTAGGAGAGACCCAGTACTTC	CASSQVPQGHLGETQYF
.	TRBJ1-1	.	TRBV7-9	TGTGCCAGCAGCTTAGGGCAGGGGAACACTGAAGCTTTCTTT	CASSLGQGNTEAFF
TRBD1	TRBJ2-7	once	TRBV7-9	TGTGCCAGCAGCTTACCGGGACAGGGGGCCCGAAGCTCCTACGAGCAGTACTTC	CASSLPGQGARSSYEQYF
.	TRBJ2-7	.	TRBV27	TGTGCCAGCAGTTTGGCTTCGACTAGTCACGAGCAGTACTTC	CASSLASTSHEQYF
.	TRBJ1-1	once	TRBV11-2	TGTGCCAGCAACCAACCCCGCGCTGAAGCTTTCTTT	CASNQPRAEAFF
.	TRBJ2-7	.	TRBV27	TGTGCCAGCAGTTTTTCGGCCAATTCCTACGAGCAGTACTTC	CASSFSANSYEQYF
.	TRBJ1-1	.	TRBV30	TGTGCCTGGAGTGTAGTCAGTGGGGCTTTCTTT	CAWSVVSGAFF
.	TRBJ1-6	.	TRBV28	TGTGCCAGCATAACGGGGGTATTTTCCTATAATTCACCCCTCCACTTT	CASITGVFSYNSPLHF
TRBD1	TRBJ2-7	.	TRBV5-6	TGTGCCAGCAGGGGGACAGGGAGCTACGAGCAGTACTTC	CASRGTGSYEQYF
.	TRBJ2-5	.	TRBV6-5	TGTGCCAGCACCTCGCCGGACGGTGAAGAGACCCAGTACTTC	CASTSPDGEETQYF
.	TRBJ1-4	.	TRBV4-3	TGCGCCAGCAGCCAAGACACAGCAACTAATGAAAAACTGTTTTTT	CASSQDTATNEKLFF
.	TRBJ1-1	once	TRBV6-6	TGTGCCAGCAGGGCCGGGACAGAAGCTTTCTTT	CASRAGTEAFF
.	TRBJ2-3	.	TRBV7-9	TGTGCCAGCAGCTTAACACGTCTGCTTAGCACAGATACGCAGTATTTT	CASSLTRLLSTDTQYF
.	TRBJ2-1	.	TRBV6-5	TGTGCCAGCAGTTACGCCGGGGGCAATGAGCAGTTCTTC	CASSYAGGNEQFF
.	TRBJ2-2	.	TRBV4-3	TGCGCCACCGCTACCGGCGGGGAGCTGTTTTTT	CATATGGELFF
.	TRBJ2-1	.	TRBV30	TGTGCCTGGAGTGTACCCCCAGGGCGAAGCGATGAGCAGTTCTTC	CAWSVPPGRSDEQFF
.	TRBJ1-4	.	TRBV5-8	TGTGCCAGCAGCCACACGGCCGAAAAACTGTTTTTT	CASSHTAEKLFF
.	TRBJ1-1	once	TRBV7-3	TGTGCCAGCAGCTTTTATCCTAGCACTGAAGCTTTCTTT	CASSFYPSTEAFF
.	TRBJ1-1	.	TRBV11-3	TGTGCCAGCAGCCCCCGGCTGAACACTGAAGCTTTCTTT	CASSPRLNTEAFF
.	TRBJ1-5	.	TRBV6-6	TGTGCCAGCAGCCCATCCCGGGGTGGCAATCAGCCCCAGCATTTT	CASSPSRGGNQPQHF
TRBD1	TRBJ2-5	.	TRBV5-1	TGCGCCAGCAGCATAGCCGGGACAGGGGGCTCGGAGACCCAGTACTTC	CASSIAGTGGSETQYF
TRBD1	TRBJ1-5	.	TRBV10-3	TGTGCCATCAGCGGACAGGGGTACAATCAGCCCCAGCATTTT	CAISGQGYNQPQHF
.	TRBJ2-5	.	TRBV7-9	TGTGCCAGCAGCCAGACGACAGCTCAAGAGACCCAGTACTTC	CASSQTTAQETQYF
.	TRBJ1-1	.	TRBV9	TGTGCCAGCAGCCGCGGCGGAGGTGAAGCTTTCTTT	CASSRGGGEAFF
.	TRBJ1-2	.	TRBV2	TGTGCCAGCAGTGGAGAAGGGGTGGATGGCTACACCTTC	CASSGEGVDGYTF
.	TRBJ1-1	medium-sized	TRBV6-5	TGTGCCAGCGTCCGATGGACTGAAGCTTTCTTT	CASVRWTEAFF
.	TRBJ1-1	once	TRBV7-6	TGTGCCAGCAGCCGGGGCCATACGACAGACACTGAAGCTTTCTTT	CASSRGHTTDTEAFF
.	TRBJ2-3	once	TRBV28	TGTGCCAGCAGTTTGGCCAGGGGTGCGGATACGCAGTATTTT	CASSLARGADTQYF
.	TRBJ2-7	once	TRBV6-5	TGTGCCAGCAGTTACTCCGCAGGGGAGCAGTACTTC	CASSYSAGEQYF
.	TRBJ2-1	.	TRBV15	TGTGCCACCAGCCCGGGAGTAGTTTCCTACAATGAGCAGTTCTTC	CATSPGVVSYNEQFF
TRBD2	TRBJ2-1	many	TRBV19	TGTGCCAGTAATTTAGGCGGGAGTGGTAATGAGCAGTTCTTC	CASNLGGSGNEQFF
.	TRBJ2-5	.	TRBV19	TGTGCCAGTATCCAAATGTCGACAGCCCAAGAGACCCAGTACTTC	CASIQMSTAQETQYF
.	TRBJ2-3	.	TRBV29-1	TGCACCACCCGGGGACCTAGCACAGATACGCAGTATTTT	CTTRGPSTDTQYF
TRBD2	TRBJ2-3	few	TRBV25-1	TGTGCCAGCAGTGAAGCTCTAGCGGGGACTAGCACAGATACGCAGTATTTT	CASSEALAGTSTDTQYF
TRBD1	TRBJ2-7	.	TRBV4-3	TGCGCCAGCAGCCAAGAGGACAGGGAAGGTGACGAGCAGTACTTC	CASSQEDREGDEQYF
TRBD2	TRBJ2-7	.	TRBV9	TGTGCCAGCAGCGTAGACGGGGGGATTACGTACGAGCAGTACTTC	CASSVDGGITYEQYF
.	TRBJ1-1	once	TRBV13	TGTGCCAGCAGCTTTACGGCAAACACTGAAGCTTTCTTT	CASSFTANTEAFF
.	TRBJ2-1	few	TRBV5-4	TGTGCCAGCAGACGGGACTCCCACAATGAGCAGTTCTTC	CASRRDSHNEQFF
.	TRBJ2-3	.	TRBV4-1	TGCGCCAGCAGCCAAGAGGGCAGACTCTACACAGATACGCAGTATTTT	CASSQEGRLYTDTQYF
TRBD1	TRBJ1-1	once	TRBV11-1	TGTGCCAGCAGCTTGGACAGGTTTGAAGCTTTCTTT	CASSLDRFEAFF
.	TRBJ2-7	once	TRBV7-9	TGTGCCAGCAGCCCTTACGAGCAGTACTTC	CASSPYEQYF
.	TRBJ1-1	.	TRBV4-1	TGCGCCAGCAGCCAAGATGAGGTCTTGGCTTTCTTT	CASSQDEVLAFF
.	TRBJ1-1	.	TRBV6-4	TGTGCCAGCAGTGAAGGGTCGGGGACTGAAGCTTTCTTT	CASSEGSGTEAFF
TRBD2	TRBJ2-7	.	TRBV11-3	TGTGCCAGCAGCTTAGGGGGAGGGGACCCCTACGAGCAGTACTTC	CASSLGGGDPYEQYF
TRBD2	TRBJ2-3	.	TRBV7-4	TGTGCCAGCAGCTTTAGCGGGGGGAGGACAGATACGCAGTATTTT	CASSFSGGRTDTQYF
TRBD2	TRBJ2-7	.	TRBV13	TGTGCCAGCAGCCTACAGACTAGCGGGAGCGTCCACGAGCAGTACTTC	CASSLQTSGSVHEQYF
.	TRBJ2-7	.	TRBV7-9	TGTGCCAGCAGCACTCACCCGGGGCCCAGCTCCTACGAGCAGTACTTC	CASSTHPGPSSYEQYF
TRBD2	TRBJ2-1	.	TRBV13	TGTGCCAGCACCCTCGAGCGGGGGGTTCCCTACAATGAGCAGTTCTTC	CASTLERGVPYNEQFF
.	TRBJ2-3	.	TRBV7-9	TGTGCCAGCGCGGCGCGACCTAGCACAGATACGCAGTATTTT	CASAARPSTDTQYF
TRBD2	TRBJ2-1	once	TRBV5-5	TGTGCCAGCAGCTTGATCCTAGCGGGAGATCACAATGAGCAGTTCTTC	CASSLILAGDHNEQFF
TRBD1	TRBJ2-7	.	TRBV27	TGTGCCAGCAGTTTAGGGACAGCCTACGAGCAGTACTTC	CASSLGTAYEQYF